The rows below give T cell receptor beta chains drawn from one sample of a study of blood T cell repertoires in COVID-19. Profiled with immunoSEQ multiplex PCR; TCRdb holds only in-frame clones, not every one. Of about 280,000 clones in the sample, approximately 85% were seen once. Sequenced material: peripheral blood. Source of these receptors: a human donor in a cohort sampled during active COVID-19. Both conserved end residues are trimmed from each CDR3. The D gene is left open where the match is weak.

d_call j_call v_call cdr3_aa
- TRBJ2-7 TRBV19 ASSPSPRGLSSYEQY
- TRBJ1-3 TRBV7-3 APGHNSGNTIY
- TRBJ1-1 TRBV4-1 ASSSYSARLNEAF
TRBD2 TRBJ2-1 TRBV27 ASARRLAGPYEQF
- TRBJ2-3 TRBV2 ASSEGNLPGDTQY
- TRBJ1-1 TRBV29-1 SVGGGADRSF
TRBD2 TRBJ2-2 TRBV7-2 ATDIASGMKTGELF
TRBD1 TRBJ2-7 TRBV4-1 ASRQTGANYEQY
TRBD1 TRBJ2-2 TRBV10-1 ASGKGQATGELF
- TRBJ2-7 TRBV18 ASSKDSSYEQY
TRBD1 TRBJ2-7 TRBV6-5 ASSSDRGTYEQY
TRBD1 TRBJ2-2 TRBV6-5 ASSRDRVGTGELF
- TRBJ2-5 TRBV28 ASITSWGGTQY
TRBD1 TRBJ2-5 TRBV5-1 ASSSRDRGGQETQY
- TRBJ2-1 TRBV18 ASSPNVANEQF
- TRBJ2-1 TRBV29-1 SVDDGKIDNEQF
TRBD1 TRBJ2-7 TRBV2 ASRNRGLYEQY
TRBD1 TRBJ1-2 TRBV18 ASSPPGQGSVGYT
TRBD1 TRBJ1-2 TRBV9 ASSVGQGRGYT
- TRBJ1-3 TRBV4-3 ASSQRTGNTIY
TRBD2 TRBJ2-3 TRBV19 ASSPGTSGTWRGTDTQY
TRBD2 TRBJ2-1 TRBV4-1 ASSPPSSGSINEQF
TRBD2 TRBJ2-7 TRBV14 ASSQDRGAGVYEQY
- TRBJ2-1 TRBV12-3/TRBV12-4 ASSMGLDNEQF
- TRBJ1-3 TRBV19 ASGMWGNTIY
- TRBJ2-7 TRBV4-2 ASSQVMGLLGYEQY
- TRBJ1-1 TRBV19 ASSIGSPEAF
- TRBJ1-4 TRBV2 ASSEGSYEKLF
TRBD2 TRBJ2-3 TRBV14 ASSPRLAGGLRRY
TRBD1 TRBJ1-4 TRBV6-5 ASSPDRGTNEKLF